A single sample is the source of the 13 T cell receptor beta chains below, sequenced in a study of identical twins. TCRdb processed the 5' RACE reads anew with MiXCR; each CDR3 protein has one entry. The sample includes 270,000 or so distinct CDR3 sequences, approximately 8.3% of them seen just once. These data also featured in a second study, about yellow fever vaccine responses in identical twins.

Material for sequencing was CD8+ T cells sorted from blood. Receptor source: a woman between 18 and 29 years old in good health.

In nucleotides, the CDR3 is TGCAGCGTGCGTGGTGATAACCCTTTGGATTATTTCTTC. Its protein product is CSVRGDNPLDYFF. The rearrangement uses TRBV29-1 and TRBJ2-1; no reliable D call. The CDR3 consists of 13 residues. The V and J ends lost 6 bases and 16 bases respectively, with 25 bases between them. Germline values: CDR1 SQVTM, CDR2 ANQGSEA.

Ten or more counts support this clonotype. CDR3 sequence reads: CASSQEDRVYEQYF. The CDR3 region has the DNA TGCGCCAGCAGCCAAGAGGACAGGGTCTACGAGCAGTACTTC. The chain joins TRBV4-1 to TRBJ2-7; 8 bases map to TRBD1. V dropped 0 bases and J dropped 3; count of bases not matched to a gene: 1. This CDR3 comprises 14 residues. Germline assignment: CDR1 MGHRA and CDR2 YSYEKL.

CDR3 sequence (DNA): TGTGCCAGCAGCCCCCGGACAGGGGGCGACCTGAGGTATGAGCAGTTCTTC. It is translated as CASSPRTGGDLRYEQFF. The V gene is TRBV7-9, the J gene TRBJ2-1; 11 bases are a match to TRBD1. The germline V gene encodes CDR1 SEHNR and CDR2 FQNEAQ (reference sequence). V was clipped by 5 bases and J by 8 bases; unmatched bases: 14. The CDR3 sequence is 17 residues long.

This clonotype was counted between two and nine times. This chain links TRBV29-1 with TRBJ2-7; tentative D call: TRBD1 (6 bases). The CDR3 is made up of 13 amino acids. Germline V gene lookup returns CDR1 SQVTM and CDR2 ANQGSEA. With 2 bases removed from V and 2 bases from J, the gap between germline ends came to 10 bases. The CDR3 DNA follows: TGCAGCGTTGAACTGAAGGGGGCCTACGAGCAGTACTTC. It translates to CSVELKGAYEQYF.

This clonotype came up a few times. This chain uses TRBV6-2 or TRBV6-3 with TRBJ2-7, with no clear D. Looked up from germline, CDR1 is MNHEY and CDR2 is SVGEGT. CDR3 length equals 11 residues. V shed 3 bases and J shed 5 bases, with 5 bases lying between them. The CDR3 loop reads CASSYMDEQYF. CDR3 nucleotides: TGTGCCAGCAGTTATATGGACGAGCAGTACTTC.

This clonotype was observed a handful of times. This chain joins TRBV20-1 and TRBJ2-7, with 7 bases aligning to TRBD1. Germline assignment: CDR1 DFQATT and CDR2 SNEGSKA (reference sequence). Trimming cost V 2 bases and J 4 bases; bases outside gene matches: 5. The CDR3 is 13 amino acids. The CDR3 loop reads CSARYWDSYEQYF. DNA of the CDR3: TGCAGTGCTAGATATTGGGACAGTTACGAGCAGTACTTC.

This clonotype was observed a handful of times. This sequence joins TRBV6-1 and TRBJ2-3, with 7 bases fitting TRBD2. The CDR3 runs 13 residues. CDR1 is MNHNS and CDR2 is SASEGT in the germline V gene. Trimming took 10 bases from V and 5 from J; bases not matched to a gene: 9. The CDR3 nucleotides are TGTGCCACCGAAGAGGTAGCGGGAGATACGCAGTATTTT. Amino acid sequence: CATEEVAGDTQYF.

The V gene is TRBV4-1, the J gene TRBJ2-1, with 12 positions matching TRBD2. CDR1 and CDR2 (germline): MGHRA, YSYEKL. V shed 2 bases, J shed 8 bases, and the junction held 13 bases outside the gene matches. This CDR3 spans 18 amino acids. The CDR3 nucleotides are TGCGCCAGCAGCCAACCCCCTAGCGGGGGGGCGTTTGTTGATGAGCAGTTCTTC. It yields the protein CASSQPPSGGAFVDEQFF.

This clonotype was counted a few times. The chain carries TRBV24-1 and TRBJ2-1, with 12 positions matching TRBD2. The ends lost 2 bases at V and 4 bases at J; junction bases unmatched: 8. This CDR3 comprises 18 residues. Germline V gene sequence: CDR1 KGHDR, CDR2 SFDVKD. The CDR3 region has the DNA TGTGCCACCAGTGATTCCCGGACTAGCGGGATACGTTACAATGAGCAGTTCTTC. Protein product: CATSDSRTSGIRYNEQFF.

There are a few counts of this clonotype. The DNA of the CDR3 is TGTGCCAGCAGTTTAGGTGAAGTGGGAGAGACCCAGTACTTC. It encodes CASSLGEVGETQYF. This chain links TRBV12-3 or TRBV12-4 with TRBJ2-5; D unresolved. Trimming took off 1 base at V and 4 bases at J, with 10 bases between the two ends. The CDR3 length is 14 residues.

CDR3 nucleotide sequence: TGCAGTGCTAGGGGGGGAACAACTAATGAAAAACTGTTTTTT. It translates to CSARGGTTNEKLFF. This chain links TRBV20-1 with TRBJ1-4; tentatively, D is TRBD1 (5 bases). From germline, CDR1 is DFQATT and CDR2 SNEGSKA (reference sequence). CDR3 length: 14 amino acids. V was pared by 3 bases and J by 0 bases, with 8 bases between.

This chain uses TRBV4-2 with TRBJ2-1; D uncertain. V shed 0 bases and J shed 6 bases, with 9 bases lying between them. The CDR3 covers 14 residues. The germline CDR1 and CDR2 sequences are LGHNA and YNFKEQ. Here the CDR3 reads CASSQDLESNEQFF. In nucleotides, the CDR3 is TGTGCCAGCAGCCAAGATCTGGAGTCCAATGAGCAGTTCTTC.

This clonotype was seen repeatedly, ten times or more. The V and J genes are TRBV7-6 and TRBJ2-1; D gene unclear. V lost 3 bases and J 6 bases, leaving 3 bases between the germline ends. Germline V gives CDR1 SGHVS, CDR2 FNYEAQ. This CDR3 region has 11 residues. CDR3 loop: CASSFGNEQFF. CDR3 coding DNA: TGTGCCAGCAGCTTCGGCAATGAGCAGTTCTTC.